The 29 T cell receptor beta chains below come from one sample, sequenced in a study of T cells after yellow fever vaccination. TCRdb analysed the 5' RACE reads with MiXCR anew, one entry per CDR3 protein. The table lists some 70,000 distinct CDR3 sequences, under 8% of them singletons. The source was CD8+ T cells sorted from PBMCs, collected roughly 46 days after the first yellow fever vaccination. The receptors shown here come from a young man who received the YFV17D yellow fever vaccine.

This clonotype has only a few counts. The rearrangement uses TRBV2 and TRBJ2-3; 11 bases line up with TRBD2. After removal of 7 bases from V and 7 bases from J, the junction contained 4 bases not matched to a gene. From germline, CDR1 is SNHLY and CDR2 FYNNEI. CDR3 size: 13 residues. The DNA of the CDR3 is TGTGCCAGCATTACTAGCGGGGGCTATACGCAGTATTTT. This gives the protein CASITSGGYTQYF.

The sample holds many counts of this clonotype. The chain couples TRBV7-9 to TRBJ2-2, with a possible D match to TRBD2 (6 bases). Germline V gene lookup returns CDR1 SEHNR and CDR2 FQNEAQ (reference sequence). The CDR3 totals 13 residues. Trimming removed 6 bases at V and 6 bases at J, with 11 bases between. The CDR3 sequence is CASRDGGAGELFF. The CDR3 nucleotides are TGTGCCAGCAGGGACGGGGGTGCCGGGGAGCTGTTTTTT.

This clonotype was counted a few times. Written as DNA, the CDR3 is TGTGCCAGCAGCTCAATAGGCTGGGGTACCGCAGATACGCAGTATTTT. This gives the protein CASSSIGWGTADTQYF. The V gene is TRBV7-9, the J gene TRBJ2-3; D not certain. The CDR3 is 16 amino acids. The germline V gene has CDR1 SEHNR and CDR2 FQNEAQ (reference sequence). The V end lost 4 bases, the J end lost 4 bases, and 18 bases lay between the germline ends. Supplemented by reference TRBV7-9 and TRBJ2-3, the full variable domain reads DTGVSQNPRHKITKRGQNVTFRCDPISEHNRLYWYRQTLGQGPEFLTYFQNEAQLEKSRLLSDRFSAERPKGSFSTLEIQRTEQGDSAMYLCASSSIGWGTADTQYFGPGTRLTVL.

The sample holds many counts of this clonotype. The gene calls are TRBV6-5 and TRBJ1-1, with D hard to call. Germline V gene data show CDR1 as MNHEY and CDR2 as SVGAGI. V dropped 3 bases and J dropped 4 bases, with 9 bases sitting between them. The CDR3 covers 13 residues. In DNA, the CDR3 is TGTGCCAGCAGTTATTATGGGTTCACTGAAGCTTTCTTT. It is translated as CASSYYGFTEAFF.

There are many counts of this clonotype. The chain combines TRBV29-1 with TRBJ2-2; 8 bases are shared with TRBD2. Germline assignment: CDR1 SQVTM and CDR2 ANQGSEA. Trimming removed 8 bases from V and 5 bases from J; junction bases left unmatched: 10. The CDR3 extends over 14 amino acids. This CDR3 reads CSPFSGGRTGELFF. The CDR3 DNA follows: TGCAGCCCCTTCAGCGGGGGACGAACCGGGGAGCTGTTTTTT.

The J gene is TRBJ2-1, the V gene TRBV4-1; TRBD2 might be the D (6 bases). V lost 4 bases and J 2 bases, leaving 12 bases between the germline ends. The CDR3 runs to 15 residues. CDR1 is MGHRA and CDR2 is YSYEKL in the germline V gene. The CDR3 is CASSPGLLTYNEQFF. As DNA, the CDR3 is TGCGCCAGCAGCCCGGGACTTCTGACCTACAATGAGCAGTTCTTC.

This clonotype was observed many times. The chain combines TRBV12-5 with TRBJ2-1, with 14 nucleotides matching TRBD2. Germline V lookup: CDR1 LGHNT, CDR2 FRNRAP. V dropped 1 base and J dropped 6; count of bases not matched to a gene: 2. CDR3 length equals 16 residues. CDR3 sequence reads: CASGLAGLAGVNEQFF. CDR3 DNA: TGTGCTAGTGGTTTGGCGGGACTAGCGGGGGTCAATGAGCAGTTCTTC. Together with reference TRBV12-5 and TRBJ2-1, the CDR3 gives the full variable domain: DARVTQTPRHKVTEMGQEVTMRCQPILGHNTVFWYRQTMMQGLELLAYFRNRAPLDDSGMPKDRFSAEMPDATLATLKIQPSEPRDSAVYFCASGLAGLAGVNEQFFGPGTRLTVL.

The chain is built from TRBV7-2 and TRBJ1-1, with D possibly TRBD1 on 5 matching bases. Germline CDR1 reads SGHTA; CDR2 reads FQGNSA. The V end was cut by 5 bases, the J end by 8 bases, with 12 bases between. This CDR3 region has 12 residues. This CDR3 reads CASSQTDREAFF. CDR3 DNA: TGTGCCAGCAGCCAGACAGACAGAGAAGCTTTCTTT. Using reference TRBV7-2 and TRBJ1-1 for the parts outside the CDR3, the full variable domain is GAGVSQSPSNKVTEKGKDVELRCDPISGHTALYWYRQSLGQGLEFLIYFQGNSAPDKSGLPSDRFSAERTGGSVSTLTIQRTQQEDSAVYLCASSQTDREAFFGQGTRLTVV.

CDR3: CSAIPLRIGNEQFF. CDR3 nucleotides: TGCAGTGCCATACCGCTCCGGATAGGCAATGAGCAGTTCTTC. This chain connects TRBV20-1 to TRBJ2-1, with D uncertain. Trimming took off 6 bases at V and 6 bases at J, with 18 bases between the two ends. Germline CDR1 and CDR2: DFQATT and SNEGSKA (reference sequence). The CDR3 loop spans 14 amino acids.

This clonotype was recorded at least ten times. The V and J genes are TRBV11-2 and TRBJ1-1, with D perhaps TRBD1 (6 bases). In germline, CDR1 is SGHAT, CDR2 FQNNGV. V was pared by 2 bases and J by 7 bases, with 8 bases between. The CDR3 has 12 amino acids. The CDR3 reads CASSLRGVEAFF. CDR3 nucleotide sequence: TGTGCCAGCAGCTTAAGGGGGGTTGAAGCTTTCTTT.

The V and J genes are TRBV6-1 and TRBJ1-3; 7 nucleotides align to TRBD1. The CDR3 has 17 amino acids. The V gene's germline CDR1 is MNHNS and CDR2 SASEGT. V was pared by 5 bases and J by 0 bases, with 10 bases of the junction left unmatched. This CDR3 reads CASSLSRDSRSGNTIYF. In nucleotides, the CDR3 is TGTGCCAGCAGTCTCTCCCGGGACAGCCGCTCTGGAAACACCATATATTTT.

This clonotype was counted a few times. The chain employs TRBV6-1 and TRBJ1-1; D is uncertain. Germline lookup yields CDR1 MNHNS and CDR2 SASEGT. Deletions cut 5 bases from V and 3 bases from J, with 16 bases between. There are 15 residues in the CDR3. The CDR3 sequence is CASSTGPPVDTEAFF. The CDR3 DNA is TGTGCCAGCAGTACCGGGCCCCCGGTGGACACTGAAGCTTTCTTT.

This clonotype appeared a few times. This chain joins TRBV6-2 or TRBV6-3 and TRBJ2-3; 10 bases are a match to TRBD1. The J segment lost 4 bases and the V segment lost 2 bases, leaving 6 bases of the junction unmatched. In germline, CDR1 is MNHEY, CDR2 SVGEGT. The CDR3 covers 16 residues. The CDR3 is CASSYNDRGQADTQYF. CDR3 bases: TGTGCCAGCAGTTACAACGACAGGGGGCAGGCAGATACGCAGTATTTT.

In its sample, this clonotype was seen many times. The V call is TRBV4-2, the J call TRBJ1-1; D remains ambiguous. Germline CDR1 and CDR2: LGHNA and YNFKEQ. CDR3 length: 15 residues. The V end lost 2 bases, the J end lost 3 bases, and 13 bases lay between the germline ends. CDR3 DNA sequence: TGTGCCAGCAGCCAATCTCTCGGGGTGTACACTGAAGCTTTCTTT. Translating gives CASSQSLGVYTEAFF.

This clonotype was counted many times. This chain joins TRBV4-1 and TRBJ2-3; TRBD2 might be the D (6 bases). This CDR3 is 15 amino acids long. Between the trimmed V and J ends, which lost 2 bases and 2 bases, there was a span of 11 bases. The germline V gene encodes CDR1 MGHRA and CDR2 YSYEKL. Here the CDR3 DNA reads TGCGCCAGCAGCCAACTAGCGATCATCACAGATACGCAGTATTTT. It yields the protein CASSQLAIITDTQYF.

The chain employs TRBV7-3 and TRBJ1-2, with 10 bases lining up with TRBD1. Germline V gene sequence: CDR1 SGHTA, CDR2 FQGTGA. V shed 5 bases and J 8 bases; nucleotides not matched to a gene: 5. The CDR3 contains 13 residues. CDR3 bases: TGTGCCAGCAGCCTCGGGACAGGGGAGGGCTACACCTTC. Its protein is CASSLGTGEGYTF.

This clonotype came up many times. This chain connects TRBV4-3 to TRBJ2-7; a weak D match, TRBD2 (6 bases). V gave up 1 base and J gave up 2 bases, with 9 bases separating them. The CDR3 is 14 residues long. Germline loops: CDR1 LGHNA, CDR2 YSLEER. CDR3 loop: CASSQGRGTYEQYF. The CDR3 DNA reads TGCGCCAGCAGCCAAGGGAGGGGCACCTACGAGCAGTACTTC.

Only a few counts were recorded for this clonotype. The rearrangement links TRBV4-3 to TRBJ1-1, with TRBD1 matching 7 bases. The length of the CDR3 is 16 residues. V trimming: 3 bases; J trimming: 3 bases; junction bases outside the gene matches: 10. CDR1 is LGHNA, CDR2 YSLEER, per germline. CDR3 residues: CASSQIPQGGDTEAFF. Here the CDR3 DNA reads TGCGCCAGCAGCCAGATTCCCCAGGGGGGGGACACTGAAGCTTTCTTT.

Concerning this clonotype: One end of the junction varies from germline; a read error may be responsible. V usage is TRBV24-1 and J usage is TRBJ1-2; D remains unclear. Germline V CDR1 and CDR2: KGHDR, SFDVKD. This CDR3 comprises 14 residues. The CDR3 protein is CATSDLTLRYGYSF. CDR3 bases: TGTGCCACCAGTGACCTGACACTCCGCTATGGCTACTCCTTC.

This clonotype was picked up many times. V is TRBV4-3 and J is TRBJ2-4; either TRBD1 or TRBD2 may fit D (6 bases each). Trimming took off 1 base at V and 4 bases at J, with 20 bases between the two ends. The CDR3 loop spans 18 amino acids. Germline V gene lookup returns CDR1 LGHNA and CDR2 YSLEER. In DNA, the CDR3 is TGCGCCAGCAGCCAAGTGTGGCAAGGGGGGCTATTAAAAAACATTCAGTACTTC. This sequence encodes CASSQVWQGGLLKNIQYF.

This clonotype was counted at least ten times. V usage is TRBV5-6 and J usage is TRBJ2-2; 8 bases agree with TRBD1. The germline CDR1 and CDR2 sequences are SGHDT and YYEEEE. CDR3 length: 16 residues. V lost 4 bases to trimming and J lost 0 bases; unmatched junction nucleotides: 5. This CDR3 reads CASSPRTGPNTGELFF. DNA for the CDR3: TGTGCCAGCAGCCCCCGGACAGGGCCGAACACCGGGGAGCTGTTTTTT.

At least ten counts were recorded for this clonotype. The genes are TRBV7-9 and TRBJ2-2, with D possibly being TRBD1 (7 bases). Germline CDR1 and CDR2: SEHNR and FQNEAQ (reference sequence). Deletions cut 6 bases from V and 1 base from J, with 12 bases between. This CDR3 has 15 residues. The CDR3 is CASSSGGKNTGELFF. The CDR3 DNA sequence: TGTGCCAGCAGTTCAGGGGGGAAGAACACCGGGGAGCTGTTTTTT. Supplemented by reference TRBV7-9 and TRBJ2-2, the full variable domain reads DTGVSQNPRHKITKRGQNVTFRCDPISEHNRLYWYRQTLGQGPEFLTYFQNEAQLEKSRLLSDRFSAERPKGSFSTLEIQRTEQGDSAMYLCASSSGGKNTGELFFGEGSRLTVL.

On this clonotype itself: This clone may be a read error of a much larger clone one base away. The CDR3 protein is CASSRERGGRETQYF. The CDR3 DNA reads TGCGCCAGCAGCCGAGAGCGGGGGGGCCGTGAGACCCAGTACTTC. The rearrangement joins TRBV4-3 to TRBJ2-5, with 10 nucleotides matching TRBD2. The V gene end was trimmed by 4 bases and the J gene end by 5 bases; junction bases not matched to a gene: 7. Germline V gene lookup returns CDR1 LGHNA and CDR2 YSLEER. The CDR3 totals 15 residues.

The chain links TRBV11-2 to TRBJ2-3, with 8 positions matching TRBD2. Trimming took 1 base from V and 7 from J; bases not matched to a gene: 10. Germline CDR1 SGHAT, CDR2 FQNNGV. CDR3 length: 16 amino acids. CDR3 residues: CASSLGGGMVKYTQYF. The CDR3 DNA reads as TGTGCCAGCAGCTTAGGCGGGGGGATGGTAAAATATACGCAGTATTTT.

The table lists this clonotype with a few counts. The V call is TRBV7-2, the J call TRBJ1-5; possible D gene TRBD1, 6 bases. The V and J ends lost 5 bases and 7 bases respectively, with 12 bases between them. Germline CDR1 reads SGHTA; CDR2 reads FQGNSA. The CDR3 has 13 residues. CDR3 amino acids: CASSRTTGQPQHF. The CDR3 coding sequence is TGTGCCAGCAGCCGGACGACAGGCCAGCCCCAGCATTTT.

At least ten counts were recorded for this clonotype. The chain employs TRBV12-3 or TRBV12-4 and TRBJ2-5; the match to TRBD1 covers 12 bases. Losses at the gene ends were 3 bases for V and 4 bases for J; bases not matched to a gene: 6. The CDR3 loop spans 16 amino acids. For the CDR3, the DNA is TGTGCCAGCAGTTTCCTCCGGGACAGGGGGCGAGAGACCCAGTACTTC. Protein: CASSFLRDRGRETQYF.

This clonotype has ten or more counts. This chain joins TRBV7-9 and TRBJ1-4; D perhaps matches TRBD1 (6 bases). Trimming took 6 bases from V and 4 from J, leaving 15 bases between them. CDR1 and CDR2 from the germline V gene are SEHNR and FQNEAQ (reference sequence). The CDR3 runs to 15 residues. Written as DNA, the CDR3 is TGTGCCAGCAGTAACAGGGCCGGGAGTAATGAAAAACTGTTTTTT. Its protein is CASSNRAGSNEKLFF.

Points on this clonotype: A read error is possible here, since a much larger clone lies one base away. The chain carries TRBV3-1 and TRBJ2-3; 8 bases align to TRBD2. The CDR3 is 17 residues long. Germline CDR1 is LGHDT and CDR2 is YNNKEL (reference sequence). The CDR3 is CVSSQAPSGGNTDTQYF. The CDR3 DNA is TGTGTCAGCAGCCAAGCCCCCAGCGGGGGTAACACAGATACGCAGTATTTT.

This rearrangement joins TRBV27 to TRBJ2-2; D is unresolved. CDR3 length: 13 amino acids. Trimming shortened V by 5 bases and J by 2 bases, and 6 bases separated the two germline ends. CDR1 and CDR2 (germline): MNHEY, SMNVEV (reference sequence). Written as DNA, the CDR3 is TGTGCCAGCAGTCCAATAAACACCGGGGAGCTGTTTTTT. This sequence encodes CASSPINTGELFF.